The clone carrying this T cell receptor (beta chain) was observed many times. The data derive from a study of T cells in Graves' hyperthyroidism and ophthalmopathy. Germline CDR1 and CDR2: SNHLY and FYNNEI. The ends were cut back, 8 bases at V and 2 bases at J, with 30 bases in the middle. The CDR3 is made up of 19 amino acids. RNA transcripts gave rise to amplified TCR beta CDR3 regions. The HTBI set primed first-round TCR CDR3 RT-PCR. Each CDR3 protein is one row after TCRdb ran MiXCR on the multiplex PCR reads. The sample records about 550,000 distinct CDR3 sequences, 20% being singletons. Stable hyperthyroidism: no ophthalmopathy progression over 18 months of follow-up.

Sequenced input: blood. This TCR was recovered from a man between 18 and 35 years old with Graves' hyperthyroidism. The chain employs TRBV2 and TRBJ1-1, with a tentative D call TRBD1 (5 bases). The CDR3 bases are TGTGCCAGCGCTGGTGGGGGTGTCATGGGCAGGGTTTATAACACTGAAGCTTTCTTT. Translation gives CASAGGGVMGRVYNTEAFF.